The clone carrying this T cell receptor (beta chain) has more than one count but fewer than ten. Time point given: newly diagnosed GD, antithyroid drugs for less than 3 months. The authors made the TCR library using RNA they extracted from PBMCs. Each patient gave approximately 8.8 milliliters of EDTA-anticoagulated peripheral blood. These data belong to a study of regulatory T cells in long-lasting Graves disease. Construction of TCR beta libraries relied on iRepertoire HTBI primers and on Arm-PCR targeting CDR3 regions. TCRdb reanalysed the multiplex PCR reads using MiXCR and keeps one entry per CDR3 protein. The table shows fewer than 500,000 distinct CDR3 sequences, with 16% occurring only once. The sample also formed part of further work on T cells in Graves' hyperthyroidism and ophthalmopathy. From that second work: Graves' hyperthyroidism showing no ophthalmopathy progression within 18 months was considered stable. A model of 13 V-J pairs discriminated ophthalmopathy from stable hyperthyroidism.

The TCR originated in a man in his forties with Graves disease. The source material was peripheral blood mononuclear cells (PBMCs), sampled at new diagnosis, from a patient treated with antithyroid drugs.

In DNA, the CDR3 is TGCAGTGCTAGGTACCAGCCAAGACCCTACGAGCAGTACTTC. This translates into CSARYQPRPYEQYF. The gene calls are TRBV20-1 and TRBJ2-7; D gene ambiguous. The germline CDR1 and CDR2 sequences are DFQATT and SNEGSKA (reference sequence). The V end lost 3 bases, the J end lost 2 bases, and 14 bases lay between the germline ends. The CDR3 runs 14 residues.